This T cell receptor beta chain was recovered during a study of T cell changes during pregnancy in multiple sclerosis. CDR1 and CDR2 (germline): LGHNA, YSLEER. With 5 bases removed from V and 4 bases from J, the gap between germline ends came to 15 bases. The CDR3 consists of 15 residues. Produced via immunoSEQ multiplex PCR; TCRdb's table is partial and in-frame only. Counted here are under 55,000 clones, around 92% occurring once; the ten biggest clones make up 0.7% to 0.9%. The sequence derives from a female donor with multiple sclerosis, enrolled in a pregnancy study. This sequence joins TRBV4-3 and TRBJ2-1, with a tentative D call TRBD1 (5 bases). The specimen comprised CD4+ T cells from peripheral blood mononuclear cells, sampled in the third trimester of pregnancy. For the CDR3, the DNA is TGCGCCAGCAGCTCAACTTGGGGCCCTTACAATGAGCAGTTCTTC. Its translation: CASSSTWGPYNEQFF.